Reported below is one TCR beta chain. This sample is drawn from a study of CD8 T cells in Susac syndrome. Study context: Among sequenced Susac syndrome patients, over 5 had active disease and 8 or 9 were in remission.

Random hexamers primed reverse transcription of roughly 0.45 to 1 ug RNA. An immunoSEQ multiplex PCR generated amplified TCR beta CDR3 products spanning 54 Vbeta and 13 Jbeta. Each CDR3 protein is one row after TCRdb ran MiXCR on the immunoSEQ multiplex PCR reads. In the table there are about 120,000 distinct CDR3 sequences, 90% to 95% of which are singletons. Trimming left V 0 bases short and J 7 bases short, with 12 bases between. CDR1 MNHNY and CDR2 SVGAGI come from the germline V gene (reference sequence). The CDR3 is 14 amino acids. Material: CD8+ T cells from PBMCs. The receptor was derived from a human donor with Susac syndrome. The chain combines TRBV6-6 with TRBJ1-2; D not certain. The CDR3 reads CASSYSTSKAGYTF. CDR3 coding DNA: TGTGCCAGCAGTTACTCGACCTCTAAAGCTGGCTACACCTTC.